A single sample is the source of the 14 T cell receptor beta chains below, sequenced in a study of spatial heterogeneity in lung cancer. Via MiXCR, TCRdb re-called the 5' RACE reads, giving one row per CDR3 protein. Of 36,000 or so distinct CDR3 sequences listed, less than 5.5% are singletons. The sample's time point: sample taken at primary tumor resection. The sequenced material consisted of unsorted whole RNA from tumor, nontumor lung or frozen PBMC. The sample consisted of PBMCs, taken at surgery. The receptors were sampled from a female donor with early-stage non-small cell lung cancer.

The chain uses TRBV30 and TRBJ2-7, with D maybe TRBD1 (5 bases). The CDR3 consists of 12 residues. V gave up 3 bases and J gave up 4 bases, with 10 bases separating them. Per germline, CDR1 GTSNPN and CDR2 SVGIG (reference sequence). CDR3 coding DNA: TGTGCCTGGAGCCCCCAGGGTTACGAGCAGTACTTC. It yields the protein CAWSPQGYEQYF. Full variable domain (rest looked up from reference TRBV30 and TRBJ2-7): SQTIHQWPATLVQPVGSPLSLECTVEGTSNPNLYWYRQAAGRGLQLLFYSVGIGQISSEVPQNLSASRPQDRQFILSSKKLLLSDSGFYLCAWSPQGYEQYFGPGTRLTVT.

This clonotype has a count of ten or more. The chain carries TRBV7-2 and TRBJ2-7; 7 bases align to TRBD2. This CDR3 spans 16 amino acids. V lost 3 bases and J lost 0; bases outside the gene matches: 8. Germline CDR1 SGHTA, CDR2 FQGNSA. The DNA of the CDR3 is TGTGCCAGCAGCTTTCAGGCTGGCGGGAGCTCCTACGAGCAGTACTTC. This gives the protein CASSFQAGGSSYEQYF.

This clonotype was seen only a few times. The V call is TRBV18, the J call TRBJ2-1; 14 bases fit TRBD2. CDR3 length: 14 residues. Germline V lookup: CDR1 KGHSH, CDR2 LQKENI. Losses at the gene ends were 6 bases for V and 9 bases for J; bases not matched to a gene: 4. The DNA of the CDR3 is TGTGCCAGCTCCCTCGGGACTAGCGGGAGTGAGCAGTTCTTC. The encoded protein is CASSLGTSGSEQFF.

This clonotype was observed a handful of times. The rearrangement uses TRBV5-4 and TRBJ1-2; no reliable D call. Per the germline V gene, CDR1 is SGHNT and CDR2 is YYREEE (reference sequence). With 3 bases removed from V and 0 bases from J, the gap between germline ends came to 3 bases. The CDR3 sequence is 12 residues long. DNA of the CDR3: TGTGCCAGCAGCTGGACTAACTATGGCTACACCTTC. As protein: CASSWTNYGYTF.

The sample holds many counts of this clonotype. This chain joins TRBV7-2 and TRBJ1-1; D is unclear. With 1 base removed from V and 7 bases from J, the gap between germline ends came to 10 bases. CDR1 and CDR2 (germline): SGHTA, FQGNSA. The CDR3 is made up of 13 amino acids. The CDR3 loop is CASSLGPLGEAFF. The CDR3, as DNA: TGTGCCAGCAGCTTAGGGCCGTTGGGTGAAGCTTTCTTT.

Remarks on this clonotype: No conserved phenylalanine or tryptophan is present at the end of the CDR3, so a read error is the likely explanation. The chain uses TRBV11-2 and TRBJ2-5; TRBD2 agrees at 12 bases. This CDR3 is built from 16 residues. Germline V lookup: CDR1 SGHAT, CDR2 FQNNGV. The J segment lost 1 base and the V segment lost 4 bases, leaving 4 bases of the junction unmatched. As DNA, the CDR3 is TGTGCCAGCAGCTCCCGACTAGCGGGAGCCCAAGAGACCCAGTACCTC. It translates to CASSSRLAGAQETQYL.

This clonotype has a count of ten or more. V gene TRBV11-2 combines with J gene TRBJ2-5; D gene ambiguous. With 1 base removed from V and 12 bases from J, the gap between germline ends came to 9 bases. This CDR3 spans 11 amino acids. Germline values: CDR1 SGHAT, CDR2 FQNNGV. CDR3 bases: TGTGCCAGCAGCTTAGGCCCCAACGAGTACTTC. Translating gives CASSLGPNEYF.

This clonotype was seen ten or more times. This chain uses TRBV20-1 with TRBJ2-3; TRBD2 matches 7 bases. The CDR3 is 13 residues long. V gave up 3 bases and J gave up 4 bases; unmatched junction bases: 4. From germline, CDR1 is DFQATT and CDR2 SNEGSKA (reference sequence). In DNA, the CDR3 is TGCAGTGCTAGTGGACTAGTAGCAGATACGCAGTATTTT. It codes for CSASGLVADTQYF.

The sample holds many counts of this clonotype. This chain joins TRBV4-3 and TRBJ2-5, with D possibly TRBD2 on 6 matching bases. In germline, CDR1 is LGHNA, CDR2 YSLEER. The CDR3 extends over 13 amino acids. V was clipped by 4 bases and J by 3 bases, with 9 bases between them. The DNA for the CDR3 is TGCGCCAGCAGCCGCGGGACTGAAGAGACCCAGTACTTC. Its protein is CASSRGTEETQYF.

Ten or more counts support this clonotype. CDR3 nucleotide sequence: TGCAGCGTTAGTGGGCCAGGGAGCATGGAGACCCAGTACTTC. Its protein is CSVSGPGSMETQYF. V gene TRBV29-1 combines with J gene TRBJ2-5; D may correspond to TRBD1 or TRBD2 (5 bases each). Trimming took 5 bases from V and 5 from J, leaving 18 bases between them. This CDR3 is built from 14 residues. CDR1 and CDR2 from the germline V gene are SQVTM and ANQGSEA. Full variable domain (remainder filled in from reference TRBV29-1 and TRBJ2-5): SAVISQKPSRDICQRGTSLTIQCQVDSQVTMMFWYRQQPGQSLTLIATANQGSEATYESGFVIDKFPISRPNLTFSTLTVSNMSPEDSSIYLCSVSGPGSMETQYFGPGTRLLVL.

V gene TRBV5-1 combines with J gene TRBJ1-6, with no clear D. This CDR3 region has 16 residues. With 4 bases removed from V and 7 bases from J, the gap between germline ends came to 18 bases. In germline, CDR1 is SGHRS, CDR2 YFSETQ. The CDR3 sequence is CASSPGASLGNSPLHF. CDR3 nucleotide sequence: TGCGCCAGCAGCCCCGGTGCCAGTTTGGGGAATTCACCCCTCCACTTT.

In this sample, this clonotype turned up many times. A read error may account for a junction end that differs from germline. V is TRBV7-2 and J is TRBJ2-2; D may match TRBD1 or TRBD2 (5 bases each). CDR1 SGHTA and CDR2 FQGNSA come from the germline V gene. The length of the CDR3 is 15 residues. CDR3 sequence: CASSLAPRTSRDLFF. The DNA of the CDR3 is TGTGCCAGCAGCTTAGCGCCCAGGACCTCTAGGGACCTGTTTTTT.

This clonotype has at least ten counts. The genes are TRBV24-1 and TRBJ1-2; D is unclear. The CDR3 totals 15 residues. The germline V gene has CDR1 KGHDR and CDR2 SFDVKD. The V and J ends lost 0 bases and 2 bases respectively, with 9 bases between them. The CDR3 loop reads CATSDLLASNYGYTF. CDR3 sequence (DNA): TGTGCCACCAGTGATTTGCTGGCCAGCAACTATGGCTACACCTTC.

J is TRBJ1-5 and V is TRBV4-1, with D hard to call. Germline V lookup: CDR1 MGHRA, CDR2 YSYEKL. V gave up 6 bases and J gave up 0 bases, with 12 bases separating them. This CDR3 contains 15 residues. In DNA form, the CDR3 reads TGCGCCAGCAGGCGGACTCCCCTTAGCAATCAGCCCCAGCATTTT. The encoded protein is CASRRTPLSNQPQHF.